Presented here are 28 T cell receptor beta chains from one specimen sequenced in a study of T cells in localized non-small cell lung cancer. Assay used: immunoSEQ multiplex PCR; TCRdb lists only in-frame clones, some missing. The sample shows tens of thousands of clones, 85% to 90% of them seen only once. The sequences come from peripheral blood, collected before any cancer treatment. These TCRs come from a woman aged 18-50 years with stage III lung adenocarcinoma.

The V gene is TRBV4-1, the J gene TRBJ1-5, with no clear D. The length of the CDR3 is 14 residues. With 5 bases removed from V and 3 bases from J, the gap between germline ends came to 11 bases. The V gene's germline CDR1 is MGHRA and CDR2 YSYEKL. CDR3 loop: CASSTDLINQPQHF. CDR3 in DNA: TGCGCCAGCAGCACCGACCTCATCAATCAGCCCCAGCATTTT.

The chain uses TRBV7-8 and TRBJ1-1, with unresolved D. Germline V lookup: CDR1 SGHVS, CDR2 FQNEAQ. The CDR3 covers 13 residues. V dropped 5 bases and J dropped 0 bases, with 7 bases sitting between them. This CDR3 is CASSPRVNTEAFF. CDR3 DNA: TGTGCCAGCAGCCCGAGGGTGAACACTGAAGCTTTCTTT.

V is TRBV7-2 and J is TRBJ1-1; D unresolved. The V end lost 1 base, the J end lost 11 bases, and 14 bases lay between the germline ends. This CDR3 has 13 residues. Looked up from germline, CDR1 is SGHTA and CDR2 is FQGNSA. The CDR3 DNA follows: TGTGCCAGCAGCTTAGGTTCCGGTCGCGAGGCTTTCTTT. Encoded protein: CASSLGSGREAFF. Drawing the rest from reference TRBV7-2 and TRBJ1-1, the complete variable domain is GAGVSQSPSNKVTEKGKDVELRCDPISGHTALYWYRQSLGQGLEFLIYFQGNSAPDKSGLPSDRFSAERTGGSVSTLTIQRTQQEDSAVYLCASSLGSGREAFFGQGTRLTVV.

There are a few counts of this clone. Written as DNA, the CDR3 is TGTGCCAGCAGTTTGAGACAGGACTCCTACGAGCAGTACTTC. This gives the protein CASSLRQDSYEQYF. The chain carries TRBV25-1 and TRBJ2-7; D perhaps matches TRBD1 (6 bases). V was cut by 5 bases and J by 0 bases, with 11 bases left in between. Germline loops: CDR1 MGHDK, CDR2 SYGVNS. This CDR3 is 14 amino acids long.

The V and J genes are TRBV2 and TRBJ1-3; 8 nucleotides line up with TRBD1. The J segment lost 2 bases and the V segment lost 9 bases, leaving 9 bases of the junction unmatched. The CDR3 totals 15 residues. The germline V gene encodes CDR1 SNHLY and CDR2 FYNNEI. Written as DNA, the CDR3 is TGTGCCAGGGAGCACAGGGGGGAGACTGGAAACACCATATATTTT. This encodes CAREHRGETGNTIYF.

The chain recombines TRBV5-8 with TRBJ2-1; D not certain. CDR1 and CDR2 from the germline V gene are SGHTS and YDEGEE. The CDR3 runs 14 residues. V was shortened by 4 bases and J by 0 bases, with 8 bases between the two germline ends. The CDR3 nucleotides read TGTGCCAGCAGCGGACGTAGCTCCTACAATGAGCAGTTCTTC. Its translation: CASSGRSSYNEQFF.

The gene calls are TRBV5-1 and TRBJ2-1; 7 bases fit TRBD2. In germline, CDR1 is SGHRS, CDR2 YFSETQ. After removal of 0 bases from V and 9 bases from J, the junction contained 6 bases not matched to a gene. The CDR3 has 14 residues. The CDR3 DNA follows: TGCGCCAGCAGCTTGGACGGGGGGTTTGGTGAGCAGTTCTTC. It codes for CASSLDGGFGEQFF.

V usage is TRBV7-8 and J usage is TRBJ2-5, with D perhaps TRBD1 or TRBD2 (5 bases each). Germline CDR1 SGHVS, CDR2 FQNEAQ. Trimming removed 5 bases from V and 2 bases from J, with 15 bases in between. The CDR3 loop spans 15 amino acids. In DNA, the CDR3 is TGTGCCAGCAGCCCCTCGGGGCCCCCTCAAGAGACCCAGTACTTC. Translation gives CASSPSGPPQETQYF.

J is TRBJ1-1 and V is TRBV15, with D maybe TRBD1 (6 bases). The CDR3 is made up of 14 amino acids. The V end was cut by 5 bases, the J end by 7 bases, with 17 bases between. Germline values: CDR1 LNHNV, CDR2 YYDKDF (reference sequence). The CDR3 sequence is CATSASGGELEAFF. In DNA form, the CDR3 reads TGTGCCACCAGCGCCTCGGGGGGCGAACTTGAAGCTTTCTTT.

This chain joins TRBV30 and TRBJ1-2; the D is unclear. Germline lookup yields CDR1 GTSNPN and CDR2 SVGIG (reference sequence). Trimming left V 0 bases short and J 6 bases short, with 8 bases between. The CDR3 has 12 residues. CDR3 protein: CAWSVLLDGYTF. Here the CDR3 DNA reads TGTGCCTGGAGTGTATTGCTGGATGGCTACACCTTC.

There are a few counts of this clone. The chain recombines TRBV27 with TRBJ1-5, with 11 bases fitting TRBD1. V was clipped by 10 bases and J by 7 bases; unmatched bases: 9. Germline V gene data show CDR1 as MNHEY and CDR2 as SMNVEV (reference sequence). The CDR3 contains 14 residues. In DNA, the CDR3 is TGTGCCACCAAGGACAGGGGGCTTGGGCAGCCCCAGCATTTT. Protein sequence: CATKDRGLGQPQHF.

The chain has TRBV7-2 and TRBJ1-3; tentatively, D is TRBD1 (5 bases). The germline V gene has CDR1 SGHTA and CDR2 FQGNSA. This CDR3 has 16 residues. Trimming stripped 1 base from V and 0 bases from J, with 10 bases between. In DNA, the CDR3 is TGTGCCAGCAGCTTAGTCGGCGGGGCCTCTGGAAACACCATATATTTT. Its translation is CASSLVGGASGNTIYF.

This clone turned up a few times. The chain employs TRBV7-8 and TRBJ2-1; D gene ambiguous. V was cut by 0 bases and J by 7 bases, with 13 bases left in between. Germline-derived CDR1 and CDR2 are SGHVS and FQNEAQ. The CDR3 has 15 residues. As DNA, the CDR3 is TGTGCCAGCAGCTTAGCGCTAAGCTACCTTAATGAGCAGTTCTTC. Protein product: CASSLALSYLNEQFF.

The CDR3 region has the DNA TGTGCCACCAGCAGAGCCGGAGGAGAGAGGGGTGAAAAACTGTTTTTT. As protein: CATSRAGGERGEKLFF. The rearrangement uses TRBV15 and TRBJ1-4; D perhaps matches TRBD1 (5 bases). CDR3 length: 16 residues. CDR1 LNHNV and CDR2 YYDKDF come from the germline V gene (reference sequence). Trimming removed 1 base from V and 7 bases from J, with 16 bases in between. The entire variable domain, with the rest obtained from reference TRBV15 and TRBJ1-4, is as follows: DAMVIQNPRYQVTQFGKPVTLSCSQTLNHNVMYWYQQKSSQAPKLLFHYYDKDFNNEADTPDNFQSRRPNTSFCFLDIRSPGLGDTAMYLCATSRAGGERGEKLFFGSGTQLSVL.

The V call is TRBV7-3, the J call TRBJ1-3; D perhaps matches TRBD1 (6 bases). Germline CDR1 is SGHTA and CDR2 is FQGTGA. The CDR3 totals 15 residues. Trimming stripped 2 bases from V and 0 bases from J, with 8 bases between. CDR3 protein: CASSLDRFSGNTIYF. As DNA, the CDR3 is TGTGCCAGCAGCTTAGACAGGTTCTCTGGAAACACCATATATTTT.

CDR3 sequence reads: CASSGTSGAPTYEQYF. The DNA for the CDR3 is TGTGCCAGCAGTGGGACCTCTGGTGCTCCCACCTACGAGCAGTACTTC. This chain joins TRBV25-1 and TRBJ2-7; unclear D gene. The CDR3 sequence is 16 residues long. The germline V gene has CDR1 MGHDK and CDR2 SYGVNS. V was pared by 4 bases and J by 2 bases, with 18 bases between.

A single count supports this clone. The gene calls are TRBV5-6 and TRBJ2-1; 8 bases align to TRBD2. Germline values: CDR1 SGHDT, CDR2 YYEEEE. CDR3 length: 13 amino acids. The V gene end was trimmed by 7 bases and the J gene end by 2 bases; junction bases not matched to a gene: 2. CDR3 nucleotide sequence: TGTGCCAGCCGGGGGGGCCCCTACAATGAGCAGTTCTTC. Protein sequence: CASRGGPYNEQFF.

This clone appeared once. The CDR3 nucleotides are TGCGCCAGCAGCCAAGGGGGGCCAGAAGCTTTCTTT. Its translation: CASSQGGPEAFF. The chain combines TRBV4-1 with TRBJ1-1, with D possibly TRBD1 on 6 matching bases. V was shortened by 1 base and J by 8 bases, with 8 bases between the two germline ends. Per the germline V gene, CDR1 is MGHRA and CDR2 is YSYEKL. This CDR3 comprises 12 residues.

J is TRBJ1-2 and V is TRBV27; maybe TRBD1 (6 bases). The CDR3 is 13 amino acids. Trimming removed 6 bases from V and 6 bases from J, with 14 bases in between. Germline V gene lookup returns CDR1 MNHEY and CDR2 SMNVEV (reference sequence). CDR3 sequence reads: CASSLQGSNGYTF. DNA for the CDR3: TGTGCCAGCAGCTTACAGGGTAGCAATGGCTACACCTTC.

The V call is TRBV19, the J call TRBJ2-1, with 8 bases that match TRBD1. CDR3 length equals 14 residues. Germline CDR1 is LNHDA and CDR2 is SQIVND (reference sequence). V shed 5 bases, J shed 6 bases, and the junction held 6 bases outside the gene matches. DNA of the CDR3: TGTGCCAGTAGTGTGCAGGGGGCAGTCAATGAGCAGTTCTTC. It codes for CASSVQGAVNEQFF. Looking up the rest from reference TRBV19 and TRBJ2-1 gives the full variable domain: DGGITQSPKYLFRKEGQNVTLSCEQNLNHDAMYWYRQDPGQGLRLIYYSQIVNDFQKGDIAEGYSVSREKKESFPLTVTSAQKNPTAFYLCASSVQGAVNEQFFGPGTRLTVL.

The chain links TRBV4-1 to TRBJ1-2; 7 nucleotides agree with TRBD1. V was clipped by 5 bases and J by 4 bases; unmatched bases: 10. The germline CDR1 and CDR2 sequences are MGHRA and YSYEKL. The CDR3 consists of 15 residues. The CDR3 DNA follows: TGCGCCAGCAGCATGGGCGGGACAGTCTTCTATGGCTACACCTTC. Its translation: CASSMGGTVFYGYTF.

The V gene is TRBV6-5, the J gene TRBJ1-1; 9 bases map to TRBD1. The CDR3 contains 15 residues. Per germline, CDR1 MNHEY and CDR2 SVGAGI. Unmatched junction bases numbered 10, after V lost 6 bases and J lost 5 bases. CDR3 bases: TGTGCCAGCAGAACTGGGACAGGGCGGAGGACTGAAGCTTTCTTT. Translation gives CASRTGTGRRTEAFF.

The rearrangement joins TRBV11-2 to TRBJ2-1, with 7 bases that match TRBD2. There are 17 residues in the CDR3. Per the germline V gene, CDR1 is SGHAT and CDR2 is FQNNGV. V lost 6 bases to trimming and J lost 2 bases; unmatched junction nucleotides: 13. CDR3 nucleotide sequence: TGTGCCAGCAGGTCTGCTGGGGGGGACCATACCTACAATGAGCAGTTCTTC. Amino acids: CASRSAGGDHTYNEQFF.

The V and J genes are TRBV19 and TRBJ2-3; perhaps TRBD2 as D (6 bases). Germline V gene lookup returns CDR1 LNHDA and CDR2 SQIVND (reference sequence). This CDR3 has 16 amino acids. V shed 3 bases and J shed 3 bases, with 16 bases lying between them. CDR3 amino acids: CASSIGTSLATDTQYF. The CDR3 nucleotides are TGTGCCAGTAGTATTGGAACTAGCTTGGCGACAGATACGCAGTATTTT.

The chain combines TRBV7-2 with TRBJ2-5; 11 nucleotides align to TRBD2. The CDR3 covers 16 residues. The junction had 7 bases not matched to a gene; V was cut back by 2 bases and J by 5 bases. Germline V gene sequence: CDR1 SGHTA, CDR2 FQGNSA. DNA of the CDR3: TGTGCCAGCAGCTTACCCTTAGCGGGGGGGCTGGAGACCCAGTACTTC. Amino acid sequence: CASSLPLAGGLETQYF.

J is TRBJ2-3 and V is TRBV13; D gene unclear. CDR1 PRHDT and CDR2 FYEKMQ come from the germline V gene (reference sequence). Trimming stripped 5 bases from V and 1 base from J, with 10 bases between. This CDR3 has 14 amino acids. The CDR3 DNA sequence: TGTGCCAGCAGCCTTTATCAGGGCACAGATACGCAGTATTTT. Its translation: CASSLYQGTDTQYF.

The gene calls are TRBV7-2 and TRBJ2-7; 7 nucleotides line up with TRBD2. The CDR3 length is 14 residues. The germline V gene has CDR1 SGHTA and CDR2 FQGNSA. V shed 5 bases, J shed 0 bases, and the junction held 4 bases outside the gene matches. The CDR3 here is CASSRSGDSYEQYF. In nucleotides, the CDR3 is TGTGCCAGCAGCAGGAGCGGGGACTCCTACGAGCAGTACTTC.

In DNA, the CDR3 is TGTGCCAGCAGCCCTAGTAGCGGGGGGGCCGATTCTGAGCAGTTCTTC. Protein product: CASSPSSGGADSEQFF. This rearrangement joins TRBV6-4 to TRBJ2-1; 11 bases map to TRBD2. Looked up from germline, CDR1 is MRHNA and CDR2 is SNTAGT. Trimming removed 6 bases from V and 9 bases from J; junction bases left unmatched: 13. The CDR3 has 16 amino acids.